The 13 T cell receptor beta chains in this list originate from one sample, sequenced in a study of blood T cell repertoires in COVID-19. The data were produced by immunoSEQ multiplex PCR, yet TCRdb's version contains in-frame clones alone and is incomplete. The sample consists of some 310,000 clones, 89% of them appearing once. The source material was PBMCs or T cells enriched from blood (not recorded which). The receptors stem from a woman younger than 45 who had recovered from COVID-19.

V is TRBV4-1 and J is TRBJ2-7; D is perhaps TRBD2 (5 bases). From germline, CDR1 is MGHRA and CDR2 YSYEKL. The CDR3 has 16 amino acids. V dropped 0 bases and J dropped 2 bases, with 14 bases sitting between them. The CDR3 sequence is CASSQDMTGLTYEQYF. The CDR3 DNA follows: TGCGCCAGCAGCCAAGATATGACGGGATTAACCTACGAGCAGTACTTC.

The chain couples TRBV19 to TRBJ2-2; 7 bases map to TRBD2. J was trimmed by 2 bases and V by 3 bases; bases with no gene match: 9. The CDR3 runs to 17 residues. The V gene's germline CDR1 is LNHDA and CDR2 SQIVND (reference sequence). CDR3 sequence reads: CASSILGLTLNTGELFF. The CDR3 nucleotides are TGTGCCAGTAGTATTTTGGGACTAACCCTTAACACCGGGGAGCTGTTTTTT.

V usage is TRBV6-2 or TRBV6-3 and J usage is TRBJ2-7, with 11 bases lining up with TRBD2. The trim removed 6 bases at V and 3 bases at J, leaving 13 bases unmatched. CDR3 length equals 17 residues. Germline CDR1 is MNHEY and CDR2 is SVGEGT. Written as DNA, the CDR3 is TGTGCCAGCAGCCGGCCAGGACTAGCGGGCAACGGCTACGAGCAGTACTTC. Protein product: CASSRPGLAGNGYEQYF.

The V gene is TRBV11-2, the J gene TRBJ2-7, with 10 bases aligning to TRBD2. The germline CDR1 and CDR2 sequences are SGHAT and FQNNGV. The CDR3 is 16 residues long. V trimming: 6 bases; J trimming: 0 bases; junction bases outside the gene matches: 8. The CDR3 DNA follows: TGTGCCAGCAGTTCCACTCCTAGCGGGAGCTCCTACGAGCAGTACTTC. Translating it yields CASSSTPSGSSYEQYF.

The chain couples TRBV10-3 to TRBJ2-3, with TRBD2 identical over 13 bases. The CDR3 sequence is 16 residues long. V shed 4 bases and J 5 bases; nucleotides not matched to a gene: 6. Germline V gene sequence: CDR1 ENHRY, CDR2 SYGVKD. Here the CDR3 reads CAISGLAGGSGDTQYF. CDR3 coding DNA: TGTGCCATCAGTGGACTAGCGGGAGGATCGGGAGATACGCAGTATTTT.

The rearrangement joins TRBV27 to TRBJ2-2, with D unclear. The CDR3 consists of 17 residues. Germline V gene data show CDR1 as MNHEY and CDR2 as SMNVEV (reference sequence). Trimming cost V 0 bases and J 2 bases, with 13 bases left between them. CDR3 DNA sequence: TGTGCCAGCAGTTTATCCTTAGTCCGGTATAACACCGGGGAGCTGTTTTTT. This codes for CASSLSLVRYNTGELFF.

This chain connects TRBV6-6 to TRBJ1-1; TRBD1 is a possible D gene (5 bases). In germline, CDR1 is MNHNY, CDR2 SVGAGI (reference sequence). The V end lost 6 bases, the J end lost 6 bases, and 17 bases lay between the germline ends. The CDR3 length is 14 residues. CDR3 sequence (DNA): TGTGCCAGCAGGTTTACCCAGGGTCACTCTGAAGCTTTCTTT. Residues: CASRFTQGHSEAFF.

The genes are TRBV6-5 and TRBJ1-2; TRBD1 matches 7 bases. V shed 6 bases and J 8 bases; nucleotides not matched to a gene: 9. In germline, CDR1 is MNHEY, CDR2 SVGAGI. The CDR3 runs 13 residues. In DNA form, the CDR3 reads TGTGCCAGCAGGGCGACAGGGTTAGACGGCTACACCTTC. Its protein product is CASRATGLDGYTF.

The sample holds one count of this clone. The chain has TRBV7-9 and TRBJ1-4; D possibly corresponds to TRBD1 (5 bases). Germline V gene sequence: CDR1 SEHNR, CDR2 FQNEAQ (reference sequence). The CDR3 is 15 amino acids. V lost 1 base, J lost 7 bases, and 13 bases lay in between. The CDR3 loop is CASSLGVGQREKLFF. The CDR3 DNA reads TGTGCCAGCAGCTTAGGGGTGGGGCAACGTGAAAAACTGTTTTTT.

The chain recombines TRBV11-3 with TRBJ2-3; TRBD1 matches at 8 bases. V gave up 5 bases and J gave up 8 bases; unmatched junction bases: 15. This CDR3 has 16 amino acids. The germline V gene encodes CDR1 SGHNT and CDR2 YENEEA. The chain's CDR3 is CASSERGQADRGTQYF. Written as DNA, the CDR3 is TGTGCCAGCAGCGAGAGGGGACAGGCTGATAGGGGTACGCAGTATTTT.

CDR3 sequence reads: CASKSGALVEKLFF. The CDR3 coding sequence is TGTGCCAGCAAGTCAGGGGCCTTAGTTGAAAAACTGTTTTTT. This chain connects TRBV2 to TRBJ1-4; TRBD1 might be the D (6 bases). Germline CDR1 is SNHLY and CDR2 is FYNNEI. The CDR3 loop spans 14 amino acids. Trimming stripped 7 bases from V and 7 bases from J, with 16 bases between.

This rearrangement joins TRBV3-1 (or the pseudogene TRBV3-2) to TRBJ2-1, with TRBD2 as a possible D gene (6 bases). This CDR3 is built from 13 residues. The V end was cut by 5 bases, the J end by 10 bases, with 15 bases between. Germline V gene lookup returns CDR1 LGHDT and CDR2 YNNKEL (reference sequence). The CDR3 protein is CASSSQLAGEQFF. The CDR3 bases are TGTGCCAGCAGCTCCCAACTAGCCGGGGAGCAGTTCTTC.

The chain uses TRBV7-9 and TRBJ2-4, with D perhaps TRBD1 (5 bases). From germline, CDR1 is SEHNR and CDR2 FQNEAQ (reference sequence). Trimming removed 1 base from V and 8 bases from J, with 24 bases in between. The CDR3 is 18 amino acids. CDR3 in amino acids: CASSLDLDIEARRDIQYF. The DNA for the CDR3 is TGTGCCAGCAGCTTAGATCTGGACATCGAGGCGCGTCGGGACATTCAGTACTTC.